This T cell receptor (beta chain) appears in the sequencing data of a study of blood T cell repertoires in COVID-19. Study context: Samples of COVID-19 (acute and convalescent) were obtained from the United States, Italy and Spain. PBMCs, B-cell-depleted T cells, or T cells provided the cDNA or gDNA that made up the material.

Original processing notes: Reference gene primer amplification yielded estimated nucleated cell counts. Produced via immunoSEQ multiplex PCR; TCRdb's table is partial and in-frame only. The V and J calls and clone size come from that table; D and trimming were worked out from the DNA. This table holds roughly 220,000 clones, around four fifths found once. V was cut by 6 bases and J by 1 base, with 9 bases left in between. The CDR3 is 13 residues long. CDR1 and CDR2 (germline): MDHEN, SYDVKM. This chain connects TRBV28 to TRBJ1-1, with D tentatively TRBD1 (5 bases). The TCR comes from a man aged 30 to 45 with active or convalescent COVID-19. The material sequenced was peripheral blood. The CDR3 loop is CASRLTGNTEAFF. CDR3 nucleotide sequence: TGTGCCAGCAGGCTTACAGGGAACACTGAAGCTTTCTTT.